These 30 T cell receptor beta chains share one sample of origin, sequenced in a study of T cell responses to AZD1222 COVID-19 vaccine. TCRdb's copy holds only in-frame clones and misses some; the assay was immunoSEQ multiplex PCR. The table shows approximately 150,000 clones, with 70% to 90% occurring only once. The material sequenced was peripheral blood, taken on day 0 of AZD1222 vaccination. The source of these receptors is an adult in good health.

V gene TRBV4-3 combines with J gene TRBJ1-5; no definite D call. The CDR3 totals 14 residues. Germline lookup yields CDR1 LGHNA and CDR2 YSLEER. Deletions cut 4 bases from V and 2 bases from J, with 9 bases between. The CDR3 coding sequence is TGCGCCAGCAGCCTAGTTCTGCGCAATCAGCCCCAGCATTTT. It encodes CASSLVLRNQPQHF.

The chain combines TRBV2 with TRBJ2-5; no reliable D call. CDR1 SNHLY and CDR2 FYNNEI come from the germline V gene. V was trimmed by 7 bases and J by 2 bases, leaving 5 bases between them. The CDR3 is 11 amino acids. CDR3 region: CASMRQETQYF. As DNA, the CDR3 is TGTGCCAGCATGAGGCAAGAGACCCAGTACTTC.

V gene TRBV19 combines with J gene TRBJ1-1; TRBD1 is a possible D gene (5 bases). V shed 1 base and J shed 0 bases, with 9 bases lying between them. The CDR3 loop spans 15 amino acids. In germline, CDR1 is LNHDA, CDR2 SQIVND (reference sequence). CDR3 nucleotides: TGTGCCAGTAGTATAGCGTGGGGCATGAACACTGAAGCTTTCTTT. Its translation is CASSIAWGMNTEAFF.

The chain carries TRBV11-3 and TRBJ2-7, with D perhaps TRBD1 (5 bases). This CDR3 has 15 residues. The germline V and J ends were trimmed by 4 bases and 0 bases, with 13 bases remaining between them. Germline loops: CDR1 SGHNT, CDR2 YENEEA. Here the CDR3 reads CASSSRPTASYEQYF. For the CDR3, the DNA is TGTGCCAGCAGCTCCCGGCCGACAGCCTCCTACGAGCAGTACTTC.

V and J are TRBV11-1 and TRBJ1-2, with 8 bases matching TRBD1. CDR3 length equals 14 residues. Germline V gene sequence: CDR1 SGHAT, CDR2 FQDESV (reference sequence). Unmatched junction bases numbered 4, after V lost 5 bases and J lost 2 bases. CDR3 amino acids: CASSAGTGNYGYTF. The CDR3 nucleotides are TGTGCCAGCAGCGCCGGGACAGGCAACTATGGCTACACCTTC.

The chain has TRBV2 and TRBJ2-7; D might be TRBD1 (6 bases). Germline V gene data show CDR1 as SNHLY and CDR2 as FYNNEI. This CDR3 contains 12 residues. Trimming took off 7 bases at V and 5 bases at J, with 12 bases between the two ends. The CDR3 loop reads CASNWGRDEQYF. In DNA form, the CDR3 reads TGTGCCAGCAACTGGGGGCGGGACGAGCAGTACTTC.

The chain uses TRBV5-1 and TRBJ2-5; tentative D call: TRBD1 (5 bases). Trimming pared 4 bases from V and 5 bases from J, leaving 15 bases between. Germline CDR1 reads SGHRS; CDR2 reads YFSETQ. The CDR3 is 14 residues long. CDR3 sequence reads: CASSLGQGEETQYF. The DNA for the CDR3 is TGCGCCAGCAGCCTAGGGCAGGGTGAGGAGACCCAGTACTTC. The variable domain in full, completed from reference TRBV5-1 and TRBJ2-5, reads KAGVTQTPRYLIKTRGQQVTLSCSPISGHRSVSWYQQTPGQGLQFLFEYFSETQRNKGNFPGRFSGRQFSNSRSEMNVSTLELGDSALYLCASSLGQGEETQYFGPGTRLLVL.

The gene calls are TRBV19 and TRBJ1-5; TRBD1 might be the D (5 bases). This CDR3 region has 14 residues. The V end lost 1 base, the J end lost 7 bases, and 11 bases lay between the germline ends. Germline CDR1 is LNHDA and CDR2 is SQIVND (reference sequence). The CDR3 spells CASSIVEGDQPQHF. In DNA form, the CDR3 reads TGTGCCAGTAGTATAGTAGAAGGGGACCAGCCCCAGCATTTT.

The chain joins TRBV5-4 to TRBJ1-1, with D unresolved. The germline V and J ends were trimmed by 4 bases and 1 base, with 11 bases remaining between them. The CDR3 extends over 14 amino acids. Germline lookup yields CDR1 SGHNT and CDR2 YYREEE (reference sequence). The CDR3 protein is CASSPPEQNTEAFF. The CDR3 nucleotides read TGTGCCAGCAGCCCGCCGGAGCAGAACACTGAAGCTTTCTTT.

The chain combines TRBV9 with TRBJ2-3; D gene unclear. Germline CDR1 and CDR2: SGDLS and YYNGEE. This CDR3 has 13 amino acids. The V and J ends lost 3 bases and 2 bases respectively, with 7 bases between them. CDR3 in amino acids: CASSAGPTDTQYF. In DNA form, the CDR3 reads TGTGCCAGCAGCGCGGGTCCCACAGATACGCAGTATTTT.

V and J are TRBV29-1 and TRBJ2-1, with 11 bases aligning to TRBD1. V shed 2 bases, J shed 6 bases, and the junction held 6 bases outside the gene matches. The CDR3 extends over 15 amino acids. The germline V gene has CDR1 SQVTM and CDR2 ANQGSEA. The DNA for the CDR3 is TGCAGCGTTGAAAGGGGGACAGGGGGAGGCAATGAGCAGTTCTTC. Translating gives CSVERGTGGGNEQFF.

The chain has TRBV2 and TRBJ1-2; possible D gene TRBD1, 5 bases. This CDR3 region has 15 residues. CDR1 and CDR2 (germline): SNHLY, FYNNEI. V lost 4 bases and J 5 bases, leaving 17 bases between the germline ends. CDR3: CASSARGSETYGYTF. In nucleotides, the CDR3 is TGTGCCAGCAGTGCGCGGGGGAGTGAGACGTATGGCTACACCTTC.

The rearrangement joins TRBV29-1 to TRBJ2-7, with 7 bases matching TRBD2. Germline V lookup: CDR1 SQVTM, CDR2 ANQGSEA. The CDR3 extends over 12 amino acids. Trimming removed 4 bases from V and 2 bases from J; junction bases left unmatched: 2. CDR3 in DNA: TGCAGCGTTGGGGCGGGAGCCTACGAGCAGTACTTC. This gives the protein CSVGAGAYEQYF.

This sequence joins TRBV18 and TRBJ2-1; TRBD1 aligns across 9 bases. The germline V gene has CDR1 KGHSH and CDR2 LQKENI. Unmatched junction bases numbered 12, after V lost 6 bases and J lost 6 bases. CDR3 length equals 16 residues. In DNA form, the CDR3 reads TGTGCCAGCTCGAACACCGGGACAGGGTGGGGCAATGAGCAGTTCTTC. It yields the protein CASSNTGTGWGNEQFF.

As concerns this clone: Additional DNA sequences in this sample encode the identical CDR3. The chain has TRBV10-3 and TRBJ1-3, with D possibly matching TRBD1 (5 bases). CDR3 length: 14 amino acids. Deletions cut 4 bases from V and 0 bases from J, with 7 bases between. Germline V gene sequence: CDR1 ENHRY, CDR2 SYGVKD. The CDR3 DNA is TGTGCCATCAGTGCGGGGGGCTCTGGAAACACCATATATTTT. Amino acids: CAISAGGSGNTIYF.

CDR3 protein: CASSSASLSGTGRANYGYTF. Written as DNA, the CDR3 is TGCGCCAGCAGCTCCGCTTCCCTCTCCGGGACAGGGAGAGCTAACTATGGCTACACCTTC. The chain is built from TRBV5-1 and TRBJ1-2; 9 bases map to TRBD1. Trimming removed 3 bases from V and 0 bases from J; junction bases left unmatched: 18. This CDR3 comprises 20 residues. Germline CDR1 reads SGHRS; CDR2 reads YFSETQ.

The chain links TRBV6-5 to TRBJ2-3; D may be TRBD2 (6 bases). CDR1 MNHEY and CDR2 SVGAGI come from the germline V gene. The V end was cut by 1 base, the J end by 0 bases, with 11 bases between. The CDR3 length is 16 residues. For the CDR3, the DNA is TGTGCCAGCAGTTACTATAGCGGTGCTAGCACAGATACGCAGTATTTT. This encodes CASSYYSGASTDTQYF.

This chain uses TRBV28 with TRBJ1-1; D is perhaps TRBD1 (5 bases). Trimming took 9 bases from V and 5 from J, leaving 22 bases between them. Looked up from germline, CDR1 is MDHEN and CDR2 is SYDVKM. The CDR3 covers 15 residues. CDR3 loop: CASYGAGGGWTEAFF. The DNA for the CDR3 is TGTGCCAGTTATGGAGCCGGGGGAGGGTGGACTGAAGCTTTCTTT.

The chain joins TRBV10-2 to TRBJ2-7; 9 nucleotides line up with TRBD2. The length of the CDR3 is 16 residues. Germline V gene data show CDR1 as WSHSY and CDR2 as SAAADI. V was clipped by 4 bases and J by 2 bases; unmatched bases: 9. CDR3 sequence reads: CASSVGGRAPAYEQYF. In nucleotides, the CDR3 is TGCGCCAGCAGTGTGGGCGGGAGGGCCCCCGCCTACGAGCAGTACTTC.

The chain carries TRBV9 and TRBJ2-1; D is possibly TRBD1 (6 bases). V was pared by 6 bases and J by 1 base, with 17 bases between. Germline lookup yields CDR1 SGDLS and CDR2 YYNGEE. CDR3 length: 16 residues. In DNA, the CDR3 is TGTGCCAGCACCTTCCTGGGACACTCGTCCTACAATGAGCAGTTCTTC. Its protein product is CASTFLGHSSYNEQFF. Supplemented by reference TRBV9 and TRBJ2-1, the full variable domain reads DSGVTQTPKHLITATGQRVTLRCSPRSGDLSVYWYQQSLDQGLQFLIQYYNGEERAKGNILERFSAQQFPDLHSELNLSSLELGDSALYFCASTFLGHSSYNEQFFGPGTRLTVL.

V and J are TRBV12-3 or TRBV12-4 and TRBJ1-1; D uncertain. V gave up 7 bases and J gave up 7 bases, with 10 bases separating them. This CDR3 contains 11 residues. The CDR3 DNA is TGTGCCAGCACCTTACAACTTGAAGCTTTCTTT. Translating gives CASTLQLEAFF.

CDR3 protein: CASRQEGVFDGYTF. The CDR3 coding sequence is TGTGCCAGCAGGCAGGAAGGGGTGTTCGATGGCTACACCTTC. The chain has TRBV27 and TRBJ1-2, with a weak D call TRBD1 (5 bases). The CDR3 spans 14 residues. Trimming stripped 6 bases from V and 6 bases from J, with 17 bases between. Germline V gives CDR1 MNHEY, CDR2 SMNVEV (reference sequence).

This chain joins TRBV12-3 or TRBV12-4 and TRBJ2-7; weak D call: TRBD1 (6 bases). The V end lost 7 bases, the J end lost 6 bases, and 16 bases lay between the germline ends. This CDR3 region has 13 residues. In DNA, the CDR3 is TGTGCCAGCATCATAACAACAGGGAGCGAGCAGTACTTC. It is translated as CASIITTGSEQYF.

This clone came up once. This chain uses TRBV14 with TRBJ1-6; 9 nucleotides agree with TRBD1. Germline V CDR1 and CDR2: SGHDN, FVKESK. The trim removed 9 bases at V and 7 bases at J, leaving 1 base unmatched. The CDR3 has 12 residues. CDR3 in DNA: TGTGCCAGTGGACAGGGGAATTCACCCCTCCACTTT. Translated: CASGQGNSPLHF.

This chain links TRBV5-5 with TRBJ1-1; the D gene is possibly TRBD1 (5 bases). The CDR3 is 16 residues long. Trimming shortened V by 4 bases and J by 0 bases, and 16 bases separated the two germline ends. CDR1 SGHKS and CDR2 YYEKEE come from the germline V gene (reference sequence). The CDR3 bases are TGTGCCAGCAGCCTGACAGTCCTGGGTATGAACACTGAAGCTTTCTTT. Translation gives CASSLTVLGMNTEAFF.

This clone has a single count. The V gene is TRBV18, the J gene TRBJ1-1, with TRBD1 matching over 7 bases. Per the germline V gene, CDR1 is KGHSH and CDR2 is LQKENI. V lost 1 base, J lost 0 bases, and 2 bases stayed unmatched. The CDR3 extends over 15 amino acids. The CDR3 bases are TGTGCCAGCTCACCACAGGGGGCGATGAACACTGAAGCTTTCTTT. It codes for CASSPQGAMNTEAFF.

V and J are TRBV29-1 and TRBJ1-2; perhaps TRBD1 as D (5 bases). This CDR3 has 12 amino acids. Germline-derived CDR1 and CDR2 are SQVTM and ANQGSEA. Trimming left V 5 bases short and J 9 bases short, with 16 bases between. The CDR3: CSVSGTLNSYTF. The CDR3 nucleotides are TGCAGCGTTTCCGGGACTCTTAATAGCTACACCTTC.

In DNA form, the CDR3 reads TGTGCCAGCAGCCAAGGTCCGGGTAGGACTGAAGCTTTCTTT. It codes for CASSQGPGRTEAFF. V usage is TRBV3-1 (or the pseudogene TRBV3-2) and J usage is TRBJ1-1; no clear D. The germline V and J ends were trimmed by 1 base and 5 bases, with 11 bases remaining between them. The length of the CDR3 is 14 residues. Germline V gives CDR1 LGHDT, CDR2 YNNKEL (reference sequence).

The DNA for the CDR3 is TGTGCCAGCAGTTACTCGAACATCCTCGGGGAGCAGTACTTC. It specifies CASSYSNILGEQYF. This chain links TRBV6-6 with TRBJ2-7; D remains ambiguous. Trimming took off 0 bases at V and 7 bases at J, with 13 bases between the two ends. The CDR3 runs to 14 residues. From germline, CDR1 is MNHNY and CDR2 SVGAGI (reference sequence).

The chain has TRBV5-1 and TRBJ2-1; D is unclear. Germline lookup yields CDR1 SGHRS and CDR2 YFSETQ. This CDR3 is 15 amino acids long. V was clipped by 0 bases and J by 2 bases, with 9 bases between them. Written as DNA, the CDR3 is TGCGCCAGCAGCTTGGCGTATCCACCCTACAATGAGCAGTTCTTC. This encodes CASSLAYPPYNEQFF.